This is a list of T cell receptor beta chains from one sample in a study of blood T cell repertoires in COVID-19. Measured with immunoSEQ multiplex PCR; TCRdb has only the in-frame clones, and not every one. The profile shows around 230,000 clones, around 88% of them singletons. The sample was PBMCs or T cells enriched from blood (not recorded which). The receptors shown here come from a woman in her forties with acute COVID-19. Both conserved end residues are part of each CDR3. The D gene is left open where the match is weak. A clone size is listed for some rows: how often the clone was seen (once, few, many), or a class if it is expanded.

d_gene	abundance	v_gene	j_gene	CDR3aa	CDR3nt
.	.	TRBV7-9	TRBJ2-4	CASRAGAGNIQYF	TGTGCCAGCCGGGCGGGGGCAGGAAACATTCAGTACTTC
.	.	TRBV2	TRBJ1-5	CASSDGEQPQHF	TGTGCCAGCAGTGACGGGGAGCAGCCCCAGCATTTT
.	.	TRBV5-1	TRBJ2-1	CASSLGLGNYNEQFF	TGCGCCAGCAGCTTGGGACTAGGAAATTACAATGAGCAGTTCTTC
.	once	TRBV2	TRBJ2-2	CASSETRLGTGELFF	TGTGCCAGCAGTGAAACTAGGCTGGGCACCGGGGAGCTGTTTTTT
.	.	TRBV9	TRBJ1-2	CASSVDDKFGVYGYTF	TGTGCCAGCAGCGTAGACGACAAGTTCGGGGTCTACGGCTACACCTTC
.	.	TRBV5-8	TRBJ2-7	CASSFLTYEQYF	TGTGCCAGCAGCTTCTTAACCTACGAGCAGTACTTC
.	.	TRBV2	TRBJ2-7	CASRFRDTSYEQYF	TGTGCCAGCAGATTCCGGGACACCTCCTACGAGCAGTACTTC
.	.	TRBV15	TRBJ2-7	CATSKEGLASYEQYF	TGTGCCACCAGCAAGGAGGGACTGGCCTCCTACGAGCAGTACTTC
TRBD1	medium-sized	TRBV19	TRBJ2-3	CASSIQDRGRDTQYF	TGTGCCAGTAGTATTCAGGACAGGGGGCGAGATACGCAGTATTTT
.	.	TRBV4-2	TRBJ2-3	CASSQGAGRSTDTQYF	TGTGCCAGCAGCCAAGGTGCAGGGCGAAGCACAGATACGCAGTATTTT
TRBD1	.	TRBV18	TRBJ1-2	CASSPTGTGGHGYTF	TGTGCCAGCTCACCAACCGGGACAGGGGGCCATGGCTACACCTTC
.	.	TRBV5-1	TRBJ2-7	CASSPRPSEQYF	TGCGCCAGCAGTCCCCGGCCTAGCGAGCAGTACTTC
.	.	TRBV3-1/TRBV3-2	TRBJ2-3	CASSQDLSGTSTDTQYF	TGTGCCAGCAGCCAAGATTTGTCCGGGACTAGCACAGATACGCAGTATTTT
TRBD1	.	TRBV27	TRBJ1-6	CASSLWTGDYNSPLHF	TGTGCCAGCAGTCTATGGACAGGCGATTATAATTCACCCCTCCACTTT
.	.	TRBV5-1	TRBJ2-7	CASSPSFASYEQYF	TGCGCCAGCAGCCCTAGCTTTGCGTCCTACGAGCAGTACTTC
TRBD1	.	TRBV14	TRBJ1-4	CASSRGQGVHEKLFF	TGTGCCAGCAGCCGGGGACAGGGAGTACATGAAAAACTGTTTTTT
TRBD2	.	TRBV5-4	TRBJ2-7	CASSLLTSGSNEQYF	TGTGCCAGCAGCTTGCTGACTAGCGGGAGTAACGAGCAGTACTTC
TRBD2	.	TRBV24-1	TRBJ2-3	CATSDFGGTDTQYF	TGTGCCACCAGTGATTTCGGGGGGACAGATACGCAGTATTTT
.	.	TRBV7-9	TRBJ1-1	CASSLAGGEAFF	TGTGCCAGCAGCTTAGCGGGAGGGGAAGCTTTCTTT
.	.	TRBV30	TRBJ1-1	CAWSKGTLGMNTEAFF	TGTGCCTGGAGTAAGGGGACTCTGGGCATGAACACTGAAGCTTTCTTT
TRBD2	once	TRBV19	TRBJ2-1	CASSSLAGVEQFF	TGTGCCAGTAGTTCTCTAGCGGGAGTTGAGCAGTTCTTC
.	few	TRBV5-4	TRBJ2-1	CASSLAGVNEQFF	TGTGCCAGCAGCTTGGCGGGAGTAAATGAGCAGTTCTTC
TRBD2	.	TRBV7-3	TRBJ2-5	CASSLTGTSGSRETQYF	TGTGCCAGCAGCTTAACGGGGACTAGCGGGAGTAGAGAGACCCAGTACTTC
.	.	TRBV7-2	TRBJ2-7	CASSFGQSYEQYF	TGTGCCAGCAGCTTTGGACAGTCCTACGAGCAGTACTTC
TRBD2	.	TRBV11-3	TRBJ2-2	CASSLDPRTSGSIGELFF	TGTGCCAGCAGCTTAGATCCCCGGACTAGCGGGAGTATTGGGGAGCTGTTTTTT
.	.	TRBV5-8	TRBJ2-7	CASSVVSYEQYF	TGTGCCAGCAGTGTTGTGAGCTACGAGCAGTACTTC
.	.	TRBV5-6	TRBJ1-6	CASSLAQGNSPLHF	TGTGCCAGCAGCTTGGCTCAGGGTAATTCACCCCTCCACTTT
.	.	TRBV5-4	TRBJ1-2	CASSTAPTGTYGYTF	TGTGCCAGCAGCACTGCACCGACAGGTACCTATGGCTACACCTTC